Listed here are 29 T cell receptor beta chains from one sample, sequenced in a study of T cells in Graves' hyperthyroidism and ophthalmopathy. What was amplified from RNA transcripts were TCR beta CDR3 regions. Primed by the HTBI set, a first-round RT-PCR was run on the TCR CDR3. TCRdb passed the multiplex PCR reads through MiXCR, listing each CDR3 protein once. The data hold approximately 720,000 distinct CDR3 sequences, with about 19% observed a single time. The sequencing input was blood. These receptors were taken from a woman aged 50 to 60 with Graves' hyperthyroidism that later progressed to Graves' ophthalmopathy.

This clonotype was found many times. This chain connects TRBV3-1 to TRBJ1-3, with D unclear. Trimming cost V 3 bases and J 2 bases, with 11 bases left between them. CDR3 size: 15 residues. CDR1 and CDR2 from the germline V gene are LGHDT and YNNKEL (reference sequence). CDR3 coding DNA: TGTGCCAGCAGCCATCTATCGGAAGCTGGAAACACCATATATTTT. Its translation is CASSHLSEAGNTIYF.

The chain uses TRBV5-1 and TRBJ1-1, with D perhaps matching TRBD1 (5 bases). Germline V gives CDR1 SGHRS, CDR2 YFSETQ. This CDR3 is built from 13 residues. Trimming removed 2 bases from V and 7 bases from J, with 12 bases in between. The DNA of the CDR3 is TGCGCCAGCAGCTTTTTCGGGACCCATGAAGCTTTCTTT. Its translation: CASSFFGTHEAFF.

This clonotype has more than one count but fewer than ten. The chain has TRBV18 and TRBJ2-2; 7 positions agree with TRBD1. This CDR3 comprises 15 residues. V dropped 1 base and J dropped 5; count of bases not matched to a gene: 4. In germline, CDR1 is KGHSH, CDR2 LQKENI. The CDR3 here is CASSPRTGATGELFF. DNA of the CDR3: TGTGCCAGCTCACCACGTACAGGGGCGACCGGGGAGCTGTTTTTT.

This clonotype was counted only a few times. This chain joins TRBV9 and TRBJ2-7; D possibly corresponds to TRBD1 (6 bases). This CDR3 region has 15 residues. V lost 0 bases to trimming and J lost 0 bases, with 10 bases between them. In germline, CDR1 is SGDLS, CDR2 YYNGEE. CDR3 nucleotides: TGTGCCAGCAGCGTAGCGGTGGACAGCTCCTACGAGCAGTACTTC. It codes for CASSVAVDSSYEQYF.

This clonotype came up a few times. The rearrangement joins TRBV6-1 to TRBJ1-5, with D unclear. CDR1 is MNHNS, CDR2 SASEGT, per germline. The CDR3 totals 13 residues. V gave up 5 bases and J gave up 6 bases, with 11 bases separating them. As DNA, the CDR3 is TGTGCCAGCAGTCCCCGGAGTGGTCAGCCCCAGCATTTT. Protein product: CASSPRSGQPQHF.

The rearrangement links TRBV5-4 to TRBJ2-6; D is undetermined. This CDR3 contains 14 residues. Germline CDR1 is SGHNT and CDR2 is YYREEE (reference sequence). Trimming left V 3 bases short and J 2 bases short, with 6 bases between. CDR3 sequence (DNA): TGTGCCAGCAGCTGGGGTACTGGGGCCAACGTCCTGACTTTC. Translated, it gives CASSWGTGANVLTF.

The chain links TRBV27 to TRBJ1-2; D uncertain. The germline gives CDR1 MNHEY, CDR2 SMNVEV (reference sequence). The V end was cut by 6 bases, the J end by 0 bases, with 8 bases between. This CDR3 comprises 13 residues. CDR3 protein: CASSDGPNYGYTF. The CDR3 DNA is TGTGCCAGCAGCGACGGGCCTAACTATGGCTACACCTTC.

The rearrangement uses TRBV3-1 and TRBJ1-5; possible D gene TRBD1, 5 bases. V was trimmed by 1 base and J by 3 bases, leaving 7 bases between them. CDR1 is LGHDT, CDR2 YNNKEL, per germline (reference sequence). The CDR3 sequence is 14 residues long. CDR3 protein: CASSQGRDNQPQHF. The CDR3 bases are TGTGCCAGCAGCCAAGGCAGGGACAATCAGCCCCAGCATTTT.

This clonotype appeared many times. The V call is TRBV7-8, the J call TRBJ1-2; TRBD1 matches at 7 bases. Per the germline V gene, CDR1 is SGHVS and CDR2 is FQNEAQ. The CDR3 spans 14 residues. J lost 5 bases, V lost 11 bases, and 14 bases had no gene match. The CDR3 coding sequence is TGTGCCTCAGGCTTAAGAACAGGGGCTTATGGCTACACCTTC. Amino acid sequence: CASGLRTGAYGYTF.

This clonotype was detected many times. The rearrangement joins TRBV11-2 to TRBJ2-2; the D is unclear. The germline V gene has CDR1 SGHAT and CDR2 FQNNGV. Trimming shortened V by 1 base and J by 5 bases, and 2 bases separated the two germline ends. The CDR3 covers 12 residues. The CDR3 reads CASSLGTGELFF. CDR3 bases: TGTGCCAGCAGCTTAGGGACCGGGGAGCTGTTTTTT.

The chain couples TRBV19 to TRBJ2-3, with D tentatively TRBD2 (6 bases). Trimming took 1 base from V and 4 from J, leaving 18 bases between them. This CDR3 has 17 amino acids. Germline-derived CDR1 and CDR2 are LNHDA and SQIVND (reference sequence). Here the CDR3 DNA reads TGTGCCAGTAGTATAGCGGAAGCGAGGGGAGGTCCAGATACGCAGTATTTT. This translates into CASSIAEARGGPDTQYF.

On this clonotype itself: This may come from a read error, since a much larger clone is one base off. This sequence joins TRBV30 and TRBJ1-1; 7 nucleotides line up with TRBD1. Trimming removed 4 bases from V and 3 bases from J; junction bases left unmatched: 8. The CDR3 runs to 14 residues. CDR1 is GTSNPN and CDR2 is SVGIG in the germline V gene (reference sequence). CDR3 loop: CAWIPGQRYTEAFF. CDR3 DNA sequence: TGTGCCTGGATTCCGGGACAGAGGTACACTGAAGCTTTCTTT.

This clonotype was recorded many times. V usage is TRBV5-1 and J usage is TRBJ2-7; unclear D gene. V was clipped by 2 bases and J by 4 bases, with 10 bases between them. This CDR3 has 13 amino acids. Germline CDR1 and CDR2: SGHRS and YFSETQ. The CDR3 is CASSLFEDYEQYF. In DNA, the CDR3 is TGCGCCAGCAGCTTATTTGAGGATTACGAGCAGTACTTC.

This clonotype was counted ten times or more. J is TRBJ2-2 and V is TRBV5-1; 10 positions match TRBD1. The junction had 6 bases not matched to a gene; V was cut back by 4 bases and J by 0 bases. CDR3 length: 17 amino acids. In germline, CDR1 is SGHRS, CDR2 YFSETQ. CDR3 in amino acids: CASSALGQGTNTGELFF. CDR3 DNA sequence: TGCGCCAGCAGCGCACTGGGACAGGGGACGAACACCGGGGAGCTGTTTTTT.

In its sample, this clonotype was seen once. The chain is built from TRBV12-3 or TRBV12-4 and TRBJ1-4; tentatively, D is TRBD1 (6 bases). V was shortened by 2 bases and J by 7 bases, with 11 bases between the two germline ends. The CDR3 is 14 residues long. In nucleotides, the CDR3 is TGTGCCAGCAGTTTAAGGGGAGGGGGTGAAAAACTGTTTTTT. This encodes CASSLRGGGEKLFF.

This clonotype was counted a few times. The chain has TRBV4-1 and TRBJ2-7; D may be TRBD2 (5 bases). This CDR3 has 14 residues. Germline V gives CDR1 MGHRA, CDR2 YSYEKL. Trimming pared 4 bases from V and 3 bases from J, leaving 13 bases between. CDR3 DNA sequence: TGCGCCAGCAGCCCGGGGTACACTTTCTACGAGCAGTACTTC. Its translation is CASSPGYTFYEQYF.

The sample holds many counts of this clonotype. The chain combines TRBV20-1 with TRBJ1-2; the D gene is possibly TRBD1 (6 bases). This CDR3 region has 13 residues. Germline CDR1 and CDR2: DFQATT and SNEGSKA (reference sequence). V was cut by 3 bases and J by 5 bases, with 13 bases left in between. The CDR3 loop reads CSASTGKVYGYTF. CDR3 coding DNA: TGCAGTGCTAGCACAGGGAAGGTATATGGCTACACCTTC.

Details on this clonotype: This may be a read error, as it is one base from a much larger clone. The chain has TRBV7-9 and TRBJ2-5; 12 nucleotides agree with TRBD2. Germline loops: CDR1 SEHNR, CDR2 FQNEAQ (reference sequence). The CDR3 covers 17 residues. The CDR3 bases are TGCGCCAGCAGCCAACCAAGGACTAGCGGGGACCAAGCGACCCAGTACTTC. It specifies CASSQPRTSGDQATQYF.

The table lists this clonotype with many counts. An end of the junction does not agree with germline; a read error may underlie this. The V gene is TRBV5-8, the J gene TRBJ2-7, with 8 bases aligning to TRBD2. Germline CDR1 is SGHTS and CDR2 is YDEGEE. The CDR3 consists of 13 residues. CDR3 DNA sequence: TGTGCCAGCAGCCCGGCGGGGGGTACATGGAGGCACTTC. This codes for CASSPAGGTWRHF.

This clonotype occurred many times. The chain employs TRBV5-1 and TRBJ2-1; possibly TRBD2 for D (7 bases). There are 15 residues in the CDR3. V lost 4 bases, J lost 0 bases, and 11 bases lay in between. From germline, CDR1 is SGHRS and CDR2 YFSETQ. This chain's CDR3 is CASSGGASSYNEQFF. The CDR3 DNA follows: TGCGCCAGCAGCGGGGGGGCCAGCTCCTACAATGAGCAGTTCTTC.

Many counts were recorded for this clonotype. This rearrangement joins TRBV7-3 to TRBJ2-1, with 13 nucleotides matching TRBD2. The CDR3 length is 15 residues. The junction had 5 bases not matched to a gene; V was cut back by 4 bases and J by 8 bases. The germline V gene has CDR1 SGHTA and CDR2 FQGTGA. The chain's CDR3 is CASSSPTSGGHEQFF. DNA for the CDR3: TGTGCCAGCAGCTCCCCGACTAGCGGGGGGCATGAGCAGTTCTTC.

The chain links TRBV19 to TRBJ1-3, with TRBD1 as a possible D gene (5 bases). The CDR3 totals 16 residues. Trimming removed 4 bases from V and 1 base from J, with 14 bases in between. Germline V lookup: CDR1 LNHDA, CDR2 SQIVND (reference sequence). CDR3 DNA sequence: TGTGCCAGTAGTAGGGGACTCCTCCAATCTGGAAACACCATATATTTT. Residues: CASSRGLLQSGNTIYF.

This clonotype showed up just once. This CDR3 is missing its conserved last phenylalanine or tryptophan, likely due to a read error. CDR3: CAWSAGTDSNQPQHL. The CDR3 nucleotides are TGTGCCTGGAGTGCCGGGACGGATAGCAATCAGCCCCAGCATCTT. This rearrangement joins TRBV30 to TRBJ1-5; perhaps TRBD1 as D (5 bases). Germline CDR1 is GTSNPN and CDR2 is SVGIG (reference sequence). Trimming took 1 base from V and 0 from J, leaving 10 bases between them. The CDR3 totals 15 residues.

Only a few counts were recorded for this clonotype. The chain uses TRBV5-8 and TRBJ2-5; the D gene is possibly TRBD2 (6 bases). The CDR3 extends over 16 amino acids. V was cut by 4 bases and J by 0 bases, with 16 bases left in between. Germline lookup yields CDR1 SGHTS and CDR2 YDEGEE. The CDR3 nucleotides are TGTGCCAGCAGCCGCGGGACGGCAAAGTACCAAGAGACCCAGTACTTC. Amino acids: CASSRGTAKYQETQYF.

V gene TRBV30 combines with J gene TRBJ2-1; 7 nucleotides line up with TRBD2. J lost 8 bases, V lost 1 base, and 8 bases had no gene match. CDR3 size: 14 residues. Germline loops: CDR1 GTSNPN, CDR2 SVGIG (reference sequence). The CDR3 region is CAWSGDYQLDEQFF. The CDR3 region has the DNA TGTGCCTGGAGTGGGGACTACCAGTTGGATGAGCAGTTCTTC.

The chain combines TRBV12-3 or TRBV12-4 with TRBJ1-1, with a tentative D call TRBD1 (6 bases). CDR3 size: 15 residues. The V and J ends lost 2 bases and 1 base respectively, with 11 bases between them. CDR3 nucleotide sequence: TGTGCCAGCAGTTTACAAGACAGGCCGAACACTGAAGCTTTCTTT. This sequence encodes CASSLQDRPNTEAFF.

The chain links TRBV5-1 to TRBJ1-4, with D hard to call. The CDR3 runs to 13 residues. Trimming removed 5 bases at V and 6 bases at J, with 11 bases between. CDR1 SGHRS and CDR2 YFSETQ come from the germline V gene. The CDR3 coding sequence is TGCGCCAGCAGACTGGAGGCAGATGAAAAACTGTTTTTT. It specifies CASRLEADEKLFF.

This clonotype was observed at least ten times. The chain joins TRBV7-2 to TRBJ1-4; TRBD1 might be the D (5 bases). Trimming took off 1 base at V and 7 bases at J, with 13 bases between the two ends. The CDR3 length is 15 residues. Germline V gene data show CDR1 as SGHTA and CDR2 as FQGNSA. CDR3 nucleotide sequence: TGTGCCAGCAGCTTAGTATCTGCTGGGACTGAAAAACTGTTTTTT. This sequence encodes CASSLVSAGTEKLFF.

This clonotype was seen only a few times. The chain joins TRBV5-5 to TRBJ2-2, with D unresolved. The CDR3 runs 14 residues. The germline CDR1 and CDR2 sequences are SGHKS and YYEKEE (reference sequence). The V end lost 1 base, the J end lost 4 bases, and 8 bases lay between the germline ends. The CDR3 loop reads CASSLTATTGELFF. The DNA for the CDR3 is TGTGCCAGCAGCTTGACTGCCACCACCGGGGAGCTGTTTTTT.